The entry that follows covers one T cell receptor beta chain sequence. Its specificity is unknown. This entry belongs to a study of blood T cells in healthy people across ages. Study overall: For every two T cells, template switching captured about one barcoded beta molecule. Findings of the study overall: Strongly correlated with naive T cell percentage was TCR beta diversity.

Together with a sample-barcoded 5' primer, a J-beta primer mix was included in a second PCR lasting roughly 6 to 12 cycles. Every single cDNA molecule received a tag from a template-switch adaptor with 12 random nucleotides. Via MiXCR, TCRdb re-called the 5' RACE reads, giving one row per CDR3 protein. The sample yields about 290,000 distinct CDR3 sequences, roughly 26% seen once. The sequenced sample consisted of blood. This TCR derives from a woman in her 70s in good health.

The chain's CDR3 is CASSFTGNYGYTF. The CDR3 region has the DNA TGTGCCAGCAGCTTCACCGGAAACTATGGCTACACCTTC. The chain uses TRBV7-2 and TRBJ1-2; D gene unclear. CDR3 length: 13 residues. V lost 3 bases and J 2 bases, leaving 7 bases between the germline ends. CDR1 and CDR2 from the germline V gene are SGHTA and FQGNSA.